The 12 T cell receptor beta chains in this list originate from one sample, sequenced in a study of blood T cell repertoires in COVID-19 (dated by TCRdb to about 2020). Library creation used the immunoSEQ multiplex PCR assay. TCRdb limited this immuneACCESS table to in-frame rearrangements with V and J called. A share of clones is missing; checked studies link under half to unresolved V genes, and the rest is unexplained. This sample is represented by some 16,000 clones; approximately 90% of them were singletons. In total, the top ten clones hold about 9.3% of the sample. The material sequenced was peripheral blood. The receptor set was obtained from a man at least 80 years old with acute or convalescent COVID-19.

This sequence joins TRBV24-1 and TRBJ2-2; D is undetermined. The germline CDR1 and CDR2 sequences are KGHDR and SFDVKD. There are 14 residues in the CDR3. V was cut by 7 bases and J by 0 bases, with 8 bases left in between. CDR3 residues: CATREQTNTGELFF. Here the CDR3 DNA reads TGTGCCACCAGGGAGCAAACGAACACCGGGGAGCTGTTTTTT.

Written as DNA, the CDR3 is TGCGCCAGCAGCGCGGGTCCTCTAAGCTACGAGCAGTACTTC. Translating gives CASSAGPLSYEQYF. The V call is TRBV5-1, the J call TRBJ2-7, with D possibly matching TRBD2 (5 bases). V was shortened by 4 bases and J by 3 bases, with 14 bases between the two germline ends. CDR3 length: 14 residues. Germline V gene sequence: CDR1 SGHRS, CDR2 YFSETQ.

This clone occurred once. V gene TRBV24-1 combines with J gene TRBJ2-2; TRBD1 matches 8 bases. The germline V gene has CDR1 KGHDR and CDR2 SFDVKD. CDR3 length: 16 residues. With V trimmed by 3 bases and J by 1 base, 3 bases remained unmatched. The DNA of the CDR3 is TGTGCCACCAGTGATACCGGGACAGGGAACACCGGGGAGCTGTTTTTT. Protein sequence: CATSDTGTGNTGELFF.

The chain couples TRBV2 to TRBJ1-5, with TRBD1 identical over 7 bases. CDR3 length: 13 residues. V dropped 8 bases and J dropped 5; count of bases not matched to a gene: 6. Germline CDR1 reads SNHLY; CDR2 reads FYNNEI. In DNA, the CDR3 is TGTGCCAGCGGGACAGACGGGTATCAGCCCCAGCATTTT. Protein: CASGTDGYQPQHF.

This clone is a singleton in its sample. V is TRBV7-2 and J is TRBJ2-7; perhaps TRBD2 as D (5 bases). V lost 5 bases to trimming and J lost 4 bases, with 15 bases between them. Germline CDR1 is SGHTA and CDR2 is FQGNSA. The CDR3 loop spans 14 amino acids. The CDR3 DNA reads TGTGCCAGCAGCCCCCGAGCGGTGGGGTACGAGCAGTACTTC. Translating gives CASSPRAVGYEQYF.

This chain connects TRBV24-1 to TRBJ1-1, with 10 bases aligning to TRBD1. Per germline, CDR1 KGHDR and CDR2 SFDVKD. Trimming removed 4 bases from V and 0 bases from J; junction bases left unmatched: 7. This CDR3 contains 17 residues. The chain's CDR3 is CATSDSGQGGLNTEAFF. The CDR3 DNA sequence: TGTGCCACCAGTGACAGCGGACAGGGGGGCCTGAACACTGAAGCTTTCTTT.

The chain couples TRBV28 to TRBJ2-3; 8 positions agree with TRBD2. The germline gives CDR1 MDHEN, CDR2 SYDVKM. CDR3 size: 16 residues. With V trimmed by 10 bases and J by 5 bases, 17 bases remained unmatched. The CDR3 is CATTNRTSSRGDTQYF. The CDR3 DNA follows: TGTGCCACCACTAACCGGACTAGCTCGAGGGGAGATACGCAGTATTTT.

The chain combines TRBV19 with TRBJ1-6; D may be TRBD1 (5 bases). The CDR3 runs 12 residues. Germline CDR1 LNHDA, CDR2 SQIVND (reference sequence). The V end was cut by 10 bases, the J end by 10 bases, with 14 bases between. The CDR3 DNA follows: TGTGCCACCCAGGGAGCGGGGTCACCCCTCCACTTT. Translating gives CATQGAGSPLHF. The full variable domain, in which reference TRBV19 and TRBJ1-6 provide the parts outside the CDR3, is DGGITQSPKYLFRKEGQNVTLSCEQNLNHDAMYWYRQDPGQGLRLIYYSQIVNDFQKGDIAEGYSVSREKKESFPLTVTSAQKNPTAFYLCATQGAGSPLHFGNGTRLTVT.

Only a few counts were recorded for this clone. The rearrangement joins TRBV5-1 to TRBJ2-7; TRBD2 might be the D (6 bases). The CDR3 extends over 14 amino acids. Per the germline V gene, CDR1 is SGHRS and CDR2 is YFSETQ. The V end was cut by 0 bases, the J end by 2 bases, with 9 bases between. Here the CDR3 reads CASSLDRTTYEQYF. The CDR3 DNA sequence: TGCGCCAGCAGCTTGGACAGGACTACCTACGAGCAGTACTTC.

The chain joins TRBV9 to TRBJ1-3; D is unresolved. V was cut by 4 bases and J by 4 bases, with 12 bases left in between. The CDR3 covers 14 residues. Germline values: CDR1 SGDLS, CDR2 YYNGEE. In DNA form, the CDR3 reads TGTGCCAGCAGCCAAGCGCTGTCGGGAAACACCATATATTTT. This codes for CASSQALSGNTIYF.

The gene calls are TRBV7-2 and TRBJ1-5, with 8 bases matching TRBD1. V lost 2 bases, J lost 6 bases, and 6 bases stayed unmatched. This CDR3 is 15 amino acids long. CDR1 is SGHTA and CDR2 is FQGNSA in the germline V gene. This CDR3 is CASSLLRGQSQPQHF. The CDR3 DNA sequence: TGTGCCAGCAGCTTACTCAGGGGGCAAAGTCAGCCCCAGCATTTT. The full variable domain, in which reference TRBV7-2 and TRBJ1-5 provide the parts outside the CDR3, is GAGVSQSPSNKVTEKGKDVELRCDPISGHTALYWYRQSLGQGLEFLIYFQGNSAPDKSGLPSDRFSAERTGGSVSTLTIQRTQQEDSAVYLCASSLLRGQSQPQHFGDGTRLSIL.

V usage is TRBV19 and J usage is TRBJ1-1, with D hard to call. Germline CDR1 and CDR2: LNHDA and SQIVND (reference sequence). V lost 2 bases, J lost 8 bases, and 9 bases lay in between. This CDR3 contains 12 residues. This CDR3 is CASSIRTAEAFF. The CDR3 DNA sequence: TGTGCCAGTAGTATAAGAACTGCGGAAGCTTTCTTT.